This T cell receptor beta chain was sequenced during a study of T cell repertoires in cytomegalovirus infection (dated by TCRdb to about 2019). The study in broad terms: Donor HLA type was relevant to the analysis, because carriage of CMV infection together with the matching HLA type was indicated by public TCR beta signatures. Broader findings and caveats from the paper: The ex vivo response was dominated by HLA-C-restricted CMV-specific TCR beta clonotypes, which also provided the single most frequent clonotype in two of eight donors. In both this cohort and an independent cohort of 352 donors, the cumulative frequency of public TCR beta family members distinguished carriers of CMV infection plus the relevant HLA type.

This sample was sequenced with an Illumina HiSeq 1500. In-frame beta chains were kept once TCRdb had trimmed the public reads at Q25 with fastp and called clones with MiXCR. Entries that share a CDR3 protein sequence are merged under the most common genes and DNA. A total of 57,000 or so distinct CDR3 sequences appear in this sample, 33% of them only once. Clones ranked in the top ten supply around 70% of the sample. This clonotype was detected a few times. Its antigen is currently not known. Base qualities are not recorded, but no much larger clone differs from it by a single base. CDR1 and CDR2 are read off the germline V gene as SNHLY and FYNNEI. V is trimmed back by 8 bases and J by 8 bases, and the junction contains 11 bases that no gene match accounts for. The CDR3 numbers 13 residues from cysteine through phenylalanine. Just the 39-base CDR3 DNA is kept, in frame starting at base 1.

The sample comprised PBMCs, sequenced either directly or after in vitro stimulation (not recorded which). This TCR derives from a human donor in good health (CMV status not recorded). Some clones in this sample may be carry-over from other donors' samples. The sequence is built from TRBV2 and TRBJ1-1; 7 bases in between match TRBD1. CDR3 region: CASYPQGLSEAFF. The sequence in DNA is TGTGCCAGCTACCCACAGGGGCTCTCCGAAGCTTTCTTT.